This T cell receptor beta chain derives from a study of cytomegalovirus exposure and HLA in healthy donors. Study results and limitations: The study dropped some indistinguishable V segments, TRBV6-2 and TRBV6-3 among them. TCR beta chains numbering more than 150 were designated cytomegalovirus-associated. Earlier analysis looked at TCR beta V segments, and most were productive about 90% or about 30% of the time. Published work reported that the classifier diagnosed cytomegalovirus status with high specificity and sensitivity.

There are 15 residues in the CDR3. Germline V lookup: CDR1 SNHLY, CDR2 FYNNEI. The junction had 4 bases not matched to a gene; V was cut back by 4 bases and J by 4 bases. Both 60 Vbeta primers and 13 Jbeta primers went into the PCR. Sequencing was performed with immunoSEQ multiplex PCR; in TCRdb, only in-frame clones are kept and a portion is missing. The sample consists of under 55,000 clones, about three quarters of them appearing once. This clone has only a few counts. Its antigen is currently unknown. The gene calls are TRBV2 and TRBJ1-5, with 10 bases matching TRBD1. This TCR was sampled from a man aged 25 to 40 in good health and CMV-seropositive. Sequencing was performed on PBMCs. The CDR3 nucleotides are TGTGCCAGCAGTGTCGGGACAGGGGAAAATCAGCCCCAGCATTTT. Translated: CASSVGTGENQPQHF.